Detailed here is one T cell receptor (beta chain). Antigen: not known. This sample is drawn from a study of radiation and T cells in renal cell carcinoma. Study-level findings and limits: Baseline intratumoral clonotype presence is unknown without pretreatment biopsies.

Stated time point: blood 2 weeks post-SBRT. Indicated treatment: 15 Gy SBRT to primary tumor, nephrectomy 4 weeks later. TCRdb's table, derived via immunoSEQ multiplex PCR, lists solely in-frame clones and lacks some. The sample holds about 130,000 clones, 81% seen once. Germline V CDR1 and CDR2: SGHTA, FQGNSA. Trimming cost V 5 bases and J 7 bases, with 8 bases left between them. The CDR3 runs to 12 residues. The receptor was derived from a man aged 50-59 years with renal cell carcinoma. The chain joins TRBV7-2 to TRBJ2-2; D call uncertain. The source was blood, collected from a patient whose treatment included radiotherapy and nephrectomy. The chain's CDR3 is CASSRARGELFF. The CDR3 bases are TGTGCCAGCAGCCGGGCTCGCGGGGAGCTGTTTTTT. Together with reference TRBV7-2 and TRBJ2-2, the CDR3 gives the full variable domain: GAGVSQSPSNKVTEKGKDVELRCDPISGHTALYWYRQSLGQGLEFLIYFQGNSAPDKSGLPSDRFSAERTGGSVSTLTIQRTQQEDSAVYLCASSRARGELFFGEGSRLTVL.